A selection of T cell receptor beta chains follows, all from one sample in a study of human T cells and chemical hapten exposure. TCRdb independently ran MiXCR on the RACE reads; one entry per CDR3 protein. The sample has about 190,000 distinct CDR3 sequences; roughly a quarter are singletons. Here the sequenced sample was whole blood, taken in connection with sensitization to the hapten diphenylcyclopropenone (DPC). The receptors shown here come from a woman between 40 and 55 years old with alopecia areata. Some clones in this sample may be carry-over from other donors' samples. Each CDR3 is given with its conserved first and last residue. Fields, in order: clone size, V gene, D gene, J gene, CDR3 DNA, CDR3 protein. A D gene is named only where the DNA matches it firmly. Rows give clone size only sometimes, using once, few, many, or a class for an expanded clone.

.	TRBV28	.	TRBJ2-5	TGTGCCAGCAGTTTATCGGCAGCTACCAAGGAGACCCAGTACTTC	CASSLSAATKETQYF
.	TRBV28	TRBD1	TRBJ2-1	TGTGCCAGCAGTTACAGGGGGCATAGCTACAATGAGCAGTTCTTC	CASSYRGHSYNEQFF
few	TRBV28	TRBD2	TRBJ2-1	TGTGCCAGCAGTATTACCGGGACTAGCGGGATAAATGAGCAGTTCTTC	CASSITGTSGINEQFF
.	TRBV20-1	.	TRBJ2-7	TGCAGTGCTAGGCCAGATTCCTACGAGCAGTACTTC	CSARPDSYEQYF
few	TRBV6-6	TRBD1	TRBJ1-2	TGTGCCAGCAGAATTGGACAGGCCCTGGGCTACACCTTC	CASRIGQALGYTF
few	TRBV15	TRBD2	TRBJ2-3	TGTGCCACCAGCAGCAGCGGGGGGGGGAGCACAGATACGCAGTATTTT	CATSSSGGGSTDTQYF
few	TRBV20-1	TRBD1	TRBJ2-3	TGCAGTGCTCTTCCCCGGCGACAGGGGGTCTCAGATACGCAGTATTTT	CSALPRRQGVSDTQYF
.	TRBV4-2	TRBD2	TRBJ2-3	TGTGCCAGCAGCCAAGATAAGGGACTAGCGGGAGACGCTCCGCAGTATTTT	CASSQDKGLAGDAPQYF
few	TRBV5-1	.	TRBJ2-7	TGCGCCAGCAGCTTGGCCTGGGGCGACGAGCAGTACTTC	CASSLAWGDEQYF
.	TRBV14	TRBD2	TRBJ2-1	TGTGCCAGCAGCCCCTTGGGACTAGCGGGCTCCTACAATGAGCAGTTCTTC	CASSPLGLAGSYNEQFF
few	TRBV18	.	TRBJ1-2	TGTGCCAGCTCACCAAGGAGAGGGAATGACGGTGGCTACACCTTC	CASSPRRGNDGGYTF
few	TRBV4-3	.	TRBJ2-1	TGCGCCAGCAGCCAAGATCTACAGGGAGTATACAATGAGCAGTTCTTC	CASSQDLQGVYNEQFF
.	TRBV6-4	TRBD1	TRBJ2-6	TGTGCCAGCAGCGCGGACAGGGGTCAGCCTGGGGCCAACGTCCTGACTTTC	CASSADRGQPGANVLTF
.	TRBV11-2	TRBD2	TRBJ2-2	TGTGCCAGCAGCCCCATTAGCGGGAGGGCCATCGGGGAGCTGTTTTTT	CASSPISGRAIGELFF
few	TRBV6-5	.	TRBJ1-1	TGTGCCAGTTTTTGGACAGTTGGCACTGAAGCTTTCTTT	CASFWTVGTEAFF
.	TRBV28	TRBD2	TRBJ2-1	TGTGCCGGAAGGACTAGCGGTTACAATGAGCAGTTCTTC	CAGRTSGYNEQFF
few	TRBV6-5	.	TRBJ1-1	TGTGCCAGCAGCATCAACCGGGACATCACTGAAGCTTTCTTT	CASSINRDITEAFF
few	TRBV28	TRBD1	TRBJ2-5	TGTGCCAGCAGTTCCGGGACAGGGTCGGAGACCCAGTACTTC	CASSSGTGSETQYF
.	TRBV5-6	.	TRBJ1-4	TGTGCCAGCAGCTTTCAGAGCAGAGATGAAAAACTGTTTTTT	CASSFQSRDEKLFF
.	TRBV6-2/TRBV6-3	TRBD1	TRBJ2-7	TGTGCCAGCAGTTATGGGTTCACAGGGGATCACGAGCAGTACTTC	CASSYGFTGDHEQYF
.	TRBV6-5	TRBD1	TRBJ1-2	TGTGCCAGCAGCCAGCAGACAGGGGGCGGCTATGGCTACACCTTC	CASSQQTGGGYGYTF
.	TRBV6-2/TRBV6-3	.	TRBJ2-5	TGTGCCAGCAGCACGATTGGAGAGACCCAGTACTTC	CASSTIGETQYF
many	TRBV7-2	.	TRBJ2-1	TGTGCCAGCAGCTTAGTGGGGACTGGTGAGCAGTTCTTC	CASSLVGTGEQFF
few	TRBV20-1	TRBD2	TRBJ2-7	TGCAGTGCCGGGACTAGCTCAACCTACGAGCAGTACTTC	CSAGTSSTYEQYF
few	TRBV28	TRBD1	TRBJ2-5	TGTGCCAGCAGTTTCTGGCGAACCCGGACAGGCAGATGGGGTATCAAGACCCAGTACTTC	CASSFWRTRTGRWGIKTQYF
.	TRBV7-8	.	TRBJ1-5	TGTGCCAGCAGCTTGGGGGCGGTTCAGCCCCAGCATTTT	CASSLGAVQPQHF
.	TRBV20-1	.	TRBJ2-1	TGCAGTGCTAGAGATGACGAGCGGAACTACAATGAGCAGTTCTTC	CSARDDERNYNEQFF
.	TRBV5-1	TRBD2	TRBJ2-7	TGCGCCAGCAGCTTGTCTAGCGGGTACGAGCAGTACTTC	CASSLSSGYEQYF
many	TRBV4-1	.	TRBJ1-2	TGCGCCAGCAGCCAAGAGGGCCTTCAGGGCCGAGGCTACACCTTC	CASSQEGLQGRGYTF
few	TRBV20-1	.	TRBJ1-1	TGCAGTGCTAGATCTGAGCAGGCTTTCTTT	CSARSEQAFF
few	TRBV20-1	.	TRBJ2-3	TGCAGTGCGCCCCAGGGTAACACAGATACGCAGTATTTT	CSAPQGNTDTQYF